A single sample gave rise to the 32 T cell receptor beta chains below, sequenced in a study of T cells in Graves' hyperthyroidism and ophthalmopathy. Amplified TCR beta CDR3 regions came from RNA transcripts. RT-PCR in the first round (using the HTBI primer set) targeted the TCR CDR3. In TCRdb, the multiplex PCR reads were re-called with MiXCR into one record per CDR3 protein. The table records roughly 500,000 distinct CDR3 sequences, around a quarter of them present only once. The sample consisted of blood. The receptors were sampled from a woman aged 25 to 39 with Graves' ophthalmopathy.

Many counts were recorded for this clonotype. The rearrangement links TRBV6-1 to TRBJ2-5; D call uncertain. Per germline, CDR1 MNHNS and CDR2 SASEGT. The V and J ends lost 6 bases and 4 bases respectively, with 21 bases between them. The CDR3 has 16 amino acids. As DNA, the CDR3 is TGTGCCAGCAGCTCCGCCGGCCAGCCAGCAACAGAGACCCAGTACTTC. Protein sequence: CASSSAGQPATETQYF.

At least ten counts were recorded for this clonotype. This rearrangement joins TRBV6-2 or TRBV6-3 to TRBJ2-2, with D maybe TRBD2 (6 bases). Germline V lookup: CDR1 MNHEY, CDR2 SVGEGT. The CDR3 extends over 12 amino acids. Trimming stripped 8 bases from V and 3 bases from J, with 7 bases between. This CDR3 is CASREYTGELFF. In DNA form, the CDR3 reads TGTGCCAGCCGGGAGTACACCGGGGAGCTGTTTTTT.

There are many counts of this clonotype. The chain carries TRBV12-3 or TRBV12-4 and TRBJ2-7, with D unclear. The CDR3 loop spans 13 amino acids. The V end lost 3 bases, the J end lost 5 bases, and 11 bases lay between the germline ends. The CDR3, as DNA: TGTGCCAGCAGTTTCCTTCCCACGGACGAGCAGTACTTC. It translates to CASSFLPTDEQYF.

The chain couples TRBV12-3 or TRBV12-4 to TRBJ2-7; 9 positions agree with TRBD2. The CDR3 is 15 amino acids. V gave up 5 bases and J gave up 7 bases; unmatched junction bases: 12. The CDR3 DNA is TGTGCCAGCAGTGAAAGCGGGGGGCGACGGAGAGAGCAGTACTTC. This encodes CASSESGGRRREQYF.

This clonotype was counted ten times or more. V gene TRBV10-1 combines with J gene TRBJ1-2, with D unclear. This CDR3 has 12 residues. Trimming shortened V by 3 bases and J by 2 bases, and 4 bases separated the two germline ends. The germline gives CDR1 WNHNN, CDR2 SYGVQD (reference sequence). The CDR3 spells CASSDGNYGYTF. The CDR3 DNA sequence: TGCGCCAGCAGTGATGGGAACTATGGCTACACCTTC.

This clonotype has ten or more counts. CDR3 in amino acids: CASSLTLTGANTGELFF. CDR3 in DNA: TGCGCCAGCAGCTTGACCCTGACAGGGGCGAACACCGGGGAGCTGTTTTTT. V usage is TRBV5-1 and J usage is TRBJ2-2; TRBD1 matches 8 bases. Unmatched junction bases numbered 5, after V lost 1 base and J lost 0 bases. Germline assignment: CDR1 SGHRS and CDR2 YFSETQ. The CDR3 is made up of 17 amino acids.

The gene calls are TRBV7-8 and TRBJ1-2, with a tentative D call TRBD1 (5 bases). The V end was cut by 1 base, the J end by 5 bases, with 14 bases between. The CDR3 covers 15 residues. CDR1 and CDR2 (germline): SGHVS, FQNEAQ. CDR3 residues: CASSLGDGTRYGYTF. Here the CDR3 DNA reads TGTGCCAGCAGCTTAGGGGACGGAACTCGGTATGGCTACACCTTC.

In this sample, this clonotype turned up many times. This chain joins TRBV19 and TRBJ1-5; D is possibly TRBD1 (5 bases). CDR3 length: 15 residues. V lost 5 bases and J lost 2, with 13 bases in between. Germline V gene data show CDR1 as LNHDA and CDR2 as SQIVND (reference sequence). The DNA of the CDR3 is TGTGCCAGTAGTTATAGGACAAGTGGCAATCAGCCCCAGCATTTT. Protein: CASSYRTSGNQPQHF.

Ten or more counts support this clonotype. The CDR3 loop is CSARGASLQVPYGYTF. CDR3 nucleotide sequence: TGCAGTGCTAGAGGGGCCTCATTACAGGTCCCCTATGGCTACACCTTC. This rearrangement joins TRBV20-1 to TRBJ1-2; perhaps TRBD1 as D (5 bases). The CDR3 spans 16 residues. CDR1 and CDR2 from the germline V gene are DFQATT and SNEGSKA (reference sequence). V was pared by 1 base and J by 4 bases, with 19 bases between.

In this sample, this clonotype turned up many times. J is TRBJ1-2 and V is TRBV10-3; D might be TRBD1 (5 bases). Trimming took off 6 bases at V and 0 bases at J, with 8 bases between the two ends. Germline V gene sequence: CDR1 ENHRY, CDR2 SYGVKD. The CDR3 covers 13 residues. As DNA, the CDR3 is TGTGCCATCAGCTCGACAGCTAACTATGGCTACACCTTC. Protein product: CAISSTANYGYTF.

The rearrangement joins TRBV29-1 to TRBJ2-2; TRBD1 might be the D (5 bases). Germline CDR1 reads SQVTM; CDR2 reads ANQGSEA. This CDR3 has 12 residues. The ends were cut back, 7 bases at V and 5 bases at J, with 11 bases in the middle. CDR3 in amino acids: CSGEGVTGELFF. CDR3 bases: TGCAGCGGGGAAGGGGTTACCGGGGAGCTGTTTTTT.

This clonotype has just a few counts. J is TRBJ1-2 and V is TRBV4-1; no definite D call. There are 16 residues in the CDR3. The germline V gene has CDR1 MGHRA and CDR2 YSYEKL. V lost 2 bases and J 4 bases, leaving 17 bases between the germline ends. The chain's CDR3 is CASSQPLSQSGYGYTF. The DNA for the CDR3 is TGCGCCAGCAGCCAACCTCTCAGCCAGTCCGGCTATGGCTACACCTTC.

This clonotype was detected many times. The gene calls are TRBV19 and TRBJ2-6, with 7 bases that match TRBD1. Germline loops: CDR1 LNHDA, CDR2 SQIVND (reference sequence). J gave up 1 base and V 8 bases, and 5 bases lay outside the gene matches. This CDR3 has 15 residues. DNA of the CDR3: TGTGCCAGTTGGGACAGCGGATCTGGGGCCAACGTCCTGACTTTC. Translated, it gives CASWDSGSGANVLTF.

In this sample, this clonotype turned up many times. The J gene is TRBJ1-1, the V gene TRBV6-1; TRBD1 aligns across 11 bases. J lost 5 bases, V lost 4 bases, and 9 bases had no gene match. In germline, CDR1 is MNHNS, CDR2 SASEGT. This CDR3 spans 16 amino acids. Here the CDR3 DNA reads TGTGCCAGCAGTGGATTGCTTGGGACAGGGGGGACTGAAGCTTTCTTT. It yields the protein CASSGLLGTGGTEAFF.

This clonotype was detected ten times or more. The V call is TRBV20-1, the J call TRBJ2-7; 10 bases are a match to TRBD1. With V trimmed by 0 bases and J by 1 base, 6 bases remained unmatched. The CDR3 runs to 16 residues. The germline V gene encodes CDR1 DFQATT and CDR2 SNEGSKA (reference sequence). The chain's CDR3 is CSARDPRQGASYEQYF. The CDR3 region has the DNA TGCAGTGCTAGAGACCCTAGACAGGGGGCGTCCTACGAGCAGTACTTC.

The sample holds many counts of this clonotype. This chain connects TRBV20-1 to TRBJ1-1; TRBD1 aligns across 7 bases. CDR1 is DFQATT and CDR2 is SNEGSKA in the germline V gene (reference sequence). The CDR3 spans 17 residues. The V gene end was trimmed by 0 bases and the J gene end by 4 bases; junction bases not matched to a gene: 14. Here the CDR3 DNA reads TGCAGTGCTAGAGATGATTCGTCGGGGACAGATGCCACTGAAGCTTTCTTT. As protein: CSARDDSSGTDATEAFF.

This clonotype was detected many times. The chain carries TRBV20-1 and TRBJ1-2, with D uncertain. Trimming stripped 4 bases from V and 4 bases from J, with 10 bases between. Germline CDR1 and CDR2: DFQATT and SNEGSKA (reference sequence). This CDR3 is 12 amino acids long. This CDR3 reads CSAMVFFYGYTF. DNA for the CDR3: TGCAGTGCTATGGTTTTCTTCTATGGCTACACCTTC.

This chain connects TRBV20-1 to TRBJ2-7; 8 bases align to TRBD1. The CDR3 is made up of 13 amino acids. The ends lost 5 bases at V and 3 bases at J; junction bases unmatched: 6. CDR1 DFQATT and CDR2 SNEGSKA come from the germline V gene (reference sequence). The CDR3 DNA is TGCAGTGCTCGGACAGGGATAGGCTACGAGCAGTACTTC. Amino acid sequence: CSARTGIGYEQYF.

Ten or more counts support this clonotype. The DNA of the CDR3 is TGTGCCAGCAGCTTACCGGGGATTTACGAGCAGTACTTC. Protein sequence: CASSLPGIYEQYF. The chain links TRBV7-8 to TRBJ2-7; D might be TRBD2 (5 bases). The CDR3 spans 13 residues. Trimming took 2 bases from V and 4 from J, leaving 9 bases between them. Germline CDR1 SGHVS, CDR2 FQNEAQ. Full variable domain (missing parts from reference TRBV7-8 and TRBJ2-7): GAGVSQSPRYKVAKRGQDVALRCDPISGHVSLFWYQQALGQGPEFLTYFQNEAQLDKSGLPSDRFFAERPEGSVSTLKIQRTQQEDSAVYLCASSLPGIYEQYFGPGTRLTVT.

The gene calls are TRBV12-3 or TRBV12-4 and TRBJ2-2; TRBD2 aligns across 8 bases. V lost 6 bases, J lost 6 bases, and 15 bases stayed unmatched. This CDR3 has 17 residues. The CDR3 DNA follows: TGTGCCAGCAGCATTGCCGGGACTAGATGGAGGTCCGGGGAGCTGTTTTTT. It translates to CASSIAGTRWRSGELFF.

This clonotype was recorded at least ten times. The chain joins TRBV6-2 or TRBV6-3 to TRBJ1-2; 7 nucleotides line up with TRBD1. The CDR3 runs to 14 residues. The trim removed 0 bases at V and 8 bases at J, leaving 6 bases unmatched. Germline CDR1 and CDR2: MNHEY and SVGEGT. The CDR3 here is CASSYSDREGGYTF. The CDR3 region has the DNA TGTGCCAGCAGTTACTCTGACAGGGAAGGAGGCTACACCTTC.

The chain joins TRBV6-1 to TRBJ2-7; D tentatively reads TRBD1 or TRBD2 (5 bases each). Germline V lookup: CDR1 MNHNS, CDR2 SASEGT. The CDR3 has 15 residues. V gave up 6 bases and J gave up 4 bases, with 19 bases separating them. This CDR3 is CASRKVPGPIYEQYF. CDR3 nucleotide sequence: TGTGCCAGCAGAAAAGTACCGGGACCCATTTACGAGCAGTACTTC.

This clonotype was detected many times. The chain's CDR3 is CSSVGQKNTEAFF. In nucleotides, the CDR3 is TGCAGTTCCGTGGGGCAGAAGAACACTGAAGCTTTCTTT. This sequence joins TRBV20-1 and TRBJ1-1, with a weak D call TRBD1 (5 bases). CDR3 length: 13 residues. CDR1 and CDR2 from the germline V gene are DFQATT and SNEGSKA (reference sequence). The V end lost 8 bases, the J end lost 1 base, and 14 bases lay between the germline ends.

This clonotype was observed at least ten times. The V gene is TRBV6-1, the J gene TRBJ1-5; TRBD1 matches 8 bases. The CDR3 is 17 residues long. Germline lookup yields CDR1 MNHNS and CDR2 SASEGT. The J segment lost 2 bases and the V segment lost 0 bases, leaving 6 bases of the junction unmatched. As DNA, the CDR3 is TGTGCCAGCAGTGAAGCGGTGACAGGGGATCGCAATCAGCCCCAGCATTTT. This sequence encodes CASSEAVTGDRNQPQHF.

V and J are TRBV7-2 and TRBJ2-5; D tentatively fits TRBD1 or TRBD2 (6 bases each). Germline V gene data show CDR1 as SGHTA and CDR2 as FQGNSA. Trimming stripped 1 base from V and 6 bases from J, with 15 bases between. The CDR3 loop spans 15 amino acids. CDR3 bases: TGTGCCAGCAGCTTAGGGGGGGCTCTAGAGCAGACCCAGTACTTC. This codes for CASSLGGALEQTQYF.

In its sample, this clonotype was seen many times. V usage is TRBV2 and J usage is TRBJ1-2; D not certain. CDR3 length: 13 amino acids. V gave up 2 bases and J gave up 7 bases, with 11 bases separating them. The germline CDR1 and CDR2 sequences are SNHLY and FYNNEI. CDR3 sequence reads: CASSERGRGGYTF. The CDR3 coding sequence is TGTGCCAGCAGTGAACGTGGGCGGGGTGGCTACACCTTC.

This clonotype was observed at least ten times. The chain joins TRBV6-1 to TRBJ2-7; 7 bases are shared with TRBD1. This CDR3 is built from 15 residues. Germline CDR1 reads MNHNS; CDR2 reads SASEGT. Trimming cost V 4 bases and J 3 bases; bases outside gene matches: 9. The CDR3 DNA reads TGTGCCAGCAGTGCCCGGGACAGCCACTACTACGAGCAGTACTTC. Protein sequence: CASSARDSHYYEQYF.

CDR3 nucleotides: TGTGCCAGCTTTGAGTGGGGCTTAGGGACTGAAGCTTTCTTT. Its protein is CASFEWGLGTEAFF. The V call is TRBV6-1, the J call TRBJ1-1; tentative D call: TRBD1 (5 bases). The CDR3 length is 14 residues. Germline assignment: CDR1 MNHNS and CDR2 SASEGT. The V end lost 8 bases, the J end lost 5 bases, and 18 bases lay between the germline ends.

The table lists this clonotype with many counts. This chain uses TRBV7-2 with TRBJ1-6; no reliable D call. There are 16 residues in the CDR3. V was trimmed by 1 base and J by 7 bases, leaving 14 bases between them. The germline V gene has CDR1 SGHTA and CDR2 FQGNSA. CDR3 sequence (DNA): TGTGCCAGCAGCTTAGAGTCGTCTGGAGGAAATTCACCCCTCCACTTT. Translating gives CASSLESSGGNSPLHF.

The chain employs TRBV28 and TRBJ2-7; TRBD1 is a possible D gene (6 bases). V was shortened by 8 bases and J by 5 bases, with 22 bases between the two germline ends. Looked up from germline, CDR1 is MDHEN and CDR2 is SYDVKM. The CDR3 sequence is 15 residues long. CDR3: CASFAPRGGGHEQYF. The CDR3 nucleotides are TGTGCCAGCTTCGCTCCCAGGGGCGGCGGCCACGAGCAGTACTTC.

Points on this clonotype: A read error may account for a junction end that differs from germline. The chain links TRBV19 to TRBJ2-2, with TRBD1 matching 10 bases. Germline CDR1 is LNHDA and CDR2 is SQIVND (reference sequence). The CDR3 totals 17 residues. The CDR3 loop is CASSIIPGQGYNGELLF. In DNA form, the CDR3 reads TGTGCCAGTAGTATAATACCGGGACAGGGGTATAACGGGGAGCTGTTGTTT.

This CDR3 is CATSPGIAGRTGELFF. The CDR3 DNA follows: TGTGCCACCTCCCCCGGGATAGCGGGCCGCACCGGGGAGCTGTTTTTT. The chain employs TRBV24-1 and TRBJ2-2; the match to TRBD2 covers 7 bases. This CDR3 is built from 16 residues. Germline V CDR1 and CDR2: KGHDR, SFDVKD. V trimming: 9 bases; J trimming: 4 bases; junction bases outside the gene matches: 13.